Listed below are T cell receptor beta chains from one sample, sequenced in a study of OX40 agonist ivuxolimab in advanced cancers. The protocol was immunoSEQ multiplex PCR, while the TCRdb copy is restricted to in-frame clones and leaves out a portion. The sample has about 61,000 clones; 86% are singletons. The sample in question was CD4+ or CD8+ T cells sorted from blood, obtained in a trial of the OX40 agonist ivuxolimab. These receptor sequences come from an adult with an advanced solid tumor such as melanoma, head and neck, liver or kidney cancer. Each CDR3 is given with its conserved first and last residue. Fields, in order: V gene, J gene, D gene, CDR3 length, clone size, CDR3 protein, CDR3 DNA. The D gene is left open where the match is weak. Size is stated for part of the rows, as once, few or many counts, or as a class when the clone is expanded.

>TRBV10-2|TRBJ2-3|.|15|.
CASSSRDTSTDTQYF
TGCGCCAGCAGTTCCCGGGACACCAGCACAGATACGCAGTATTTT
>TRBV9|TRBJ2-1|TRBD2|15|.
CASSVASGKRDEQFF
TGTGCCAGCAGCGTGGCTAGCGGAAAAAGGGATGAGCAGTTCTTC
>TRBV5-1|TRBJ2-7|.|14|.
CASSASSGAYEQYF
TGCGCCAGCAGTGCTTCCAGCGGAGCCTACGAGCAGTACTTC
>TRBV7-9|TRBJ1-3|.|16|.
CASSLGSGGSGNTIYF
TGTGCCAGCAGCTTAGGGTCTGGAGGTTCTGGAAACACCATATATTTT
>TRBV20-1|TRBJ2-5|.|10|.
CSASGETQYF
TGCAGTGCTAGTGGAGAGACCCAGTACTTC
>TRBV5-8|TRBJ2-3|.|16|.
CASSTEGGGLQDTQYF
TGTGCCAGCAGCACTGAAGGAGGGGGCTTGCAAGATACGCAGTATTTT
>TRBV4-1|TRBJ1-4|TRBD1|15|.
CASSQDGTGNEKLFF
TGCGCCAGCAGCCAAGACGGGACAGGGAACGAAAAACTGTTTTTT
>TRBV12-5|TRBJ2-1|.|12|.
CASGGLATEQFF
TGTGCTAGCGGCGGACTCGCGACGGAGCAGTTCTTC
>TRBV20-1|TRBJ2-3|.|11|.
CSCPVGNTQYF
TGCAGTTGCCCCGTGGGGAATACGCAGTATTTT
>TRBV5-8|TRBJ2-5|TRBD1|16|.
CASSLAGTATQETQYF
TGTGCCAGCAGCTTAGCCGGGACAGCGACTCAAGAGACCCAGTACTTC
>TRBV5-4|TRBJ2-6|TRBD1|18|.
CASSLVSQGAAGANVLTF
TGTGCCAGCAGCTTGGTTAGCCAGGGGGCGGCTGGGGCCAACGTCCTGACTTTC
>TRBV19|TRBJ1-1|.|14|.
CASSIGVGNTEAFF
TGTGCCAGTAGTATAGGAGTGGGGAACACTGAAGCTTTCTTT
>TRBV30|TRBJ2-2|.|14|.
CASGKDTNTGELFF
TGTGCCTCCGGAAAGGACACGAACACCGGGGAGCTGTTTTTT
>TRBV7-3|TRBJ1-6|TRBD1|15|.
CASSLRGQESSPLHF
TGTGCCAGCAGCTTAAGGGGACAGGAGAGTTCACCCCTCCACTTT
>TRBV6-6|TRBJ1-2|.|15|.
CASSGPTQGKYGYTF
TGTGCCAGCAGTGGCCCGACCCAGGGGAAGTATGGCTACACCTTC
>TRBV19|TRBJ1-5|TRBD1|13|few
CASNGQGHQPQHF
TGTGCCAGTAATGGACAGGGCCATCAGCCCCAGCATTTT
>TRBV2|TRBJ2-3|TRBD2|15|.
CASSDRGGSTDTQYF
TGTGCCAGCAGTGACCGGGGGGGGAGCACAGATACGCAGTATTTT
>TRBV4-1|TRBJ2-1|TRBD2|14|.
CASSIEREGFEQFF
TGCGCCAGCAGCATCGAGCGGGAGGGCTTTGAGCAGTTCTTC
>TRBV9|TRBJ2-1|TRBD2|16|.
CASSPPSGSAYNEQFF
TGTGCCAGCAGCCCCCCGAGCGGGAGTGCCTACAATGAGCAGTTCTTC
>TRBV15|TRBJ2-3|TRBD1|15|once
CATSREGQGGDTQYF
TGTGCCACCAGCAGAGAGGGACAGGGTGGAGATACGCAGTATTTT
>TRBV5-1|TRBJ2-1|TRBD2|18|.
CASSFSDRLAGRYNEQFF
TGCGCCAGCAGCTTTTCCGACCGACTAGCGGGCAGATACAATGAGCAGTTCTTC
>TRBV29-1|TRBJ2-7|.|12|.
CSVEKSIGEQYF
TGCAGCGTTGAAAAGAGCATAGGCGAGCAGTACTTC
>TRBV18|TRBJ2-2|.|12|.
CASSPGAGELFF
TGTGCCAGCTCACCAGGGGCCGGGGAGCTGTTTTTT
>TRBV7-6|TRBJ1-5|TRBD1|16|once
CASSEGQGFSNQPQHF
TGTGCCAGCAGCGAGGGACAGGGGTTTAGCAATCAGCCCCAGCATTTT
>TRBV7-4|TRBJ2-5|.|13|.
CASSLGARETQYF
TGTGCCAGCAGCTTGGGGGCGAGAGAGACCCAGTACTTC
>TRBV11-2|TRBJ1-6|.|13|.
CASTTGNNSPLHF
TGTGCCAGCACCACAGGGAATAATTCACCCCTCCACTTT
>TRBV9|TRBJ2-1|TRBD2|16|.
CASSPVAGSSYNEQFF
TGTGCCAGCAGCCCCGTAGCGGGAAGCTCCTACAATGAGCAGTTCTTC
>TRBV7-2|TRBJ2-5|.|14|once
CASSQQGGGETQYF
TGTGCCAGCAGCCAGCAGGGGGGTGGGGAGACCCAGTACTTC
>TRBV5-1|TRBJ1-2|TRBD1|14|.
CASGPGTDNYGYTF
TGCGCCAGCGGACCGGGGACAGACAATTATGGCTACACCTTC
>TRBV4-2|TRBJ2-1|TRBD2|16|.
CASSQDLAGSYNEQFF
TGTGCCAGCAGCCAAGATCTAGCGGGCTCCTACAATGAGCAGTTCTTC
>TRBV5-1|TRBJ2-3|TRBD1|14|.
CASSWGTGADTQYF
TGCGCCAGCAGCTGGGGGACAGGTGCAGATACGCAGTATTTT
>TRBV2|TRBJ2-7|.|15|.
CASSGWDQSSYEQYF
TGTGCCAGCAGTGGGTGGGACCAAAGCTCCTACGAGCAGTACTTC
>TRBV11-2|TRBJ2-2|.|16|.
CASSFSQRADTGELFF
TGTGCCAGCAGCTTTAGCCAGCGAGCAGACACCGGGGAGCTGTTTTTT
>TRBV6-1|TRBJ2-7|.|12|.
CASYIVPYEQYF
TGTGCCAGCTACATAGTTCCTTACGAGCAGTACTTC
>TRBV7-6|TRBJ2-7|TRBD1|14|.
CASSSGTGTYEQYF
TGTGCCAGCAGCTCCGGGACAGGAACCTACGAGCAGTACTTC
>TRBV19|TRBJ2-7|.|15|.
CASHPGTPSSYEQYF
TGTGCCAGCCACCCAGGGACACCGAGCTCCTACGAGCAGTACTTC
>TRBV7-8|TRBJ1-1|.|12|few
CASSLEFQSAFF
TGTGCCAGCAGCTTAGAGTTTCAGTCGGCTTTCTTT
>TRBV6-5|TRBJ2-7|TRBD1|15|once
CASSYSEQGAREQYF
TGTGCCAGCAGTTACTCAGAACAGGGGGCGCGCGAGCAGTACTTC
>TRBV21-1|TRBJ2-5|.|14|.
CASPQGDRDETQYF
TGTGCCAGCCCCCAGGGGGACAGGGATGAGACCCAGTACTTC
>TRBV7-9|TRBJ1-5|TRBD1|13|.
CASSPGGDQPQHF
TGTGCCAGCAGCCCAGGGGGCGATCAGCCCCAGCATTTT